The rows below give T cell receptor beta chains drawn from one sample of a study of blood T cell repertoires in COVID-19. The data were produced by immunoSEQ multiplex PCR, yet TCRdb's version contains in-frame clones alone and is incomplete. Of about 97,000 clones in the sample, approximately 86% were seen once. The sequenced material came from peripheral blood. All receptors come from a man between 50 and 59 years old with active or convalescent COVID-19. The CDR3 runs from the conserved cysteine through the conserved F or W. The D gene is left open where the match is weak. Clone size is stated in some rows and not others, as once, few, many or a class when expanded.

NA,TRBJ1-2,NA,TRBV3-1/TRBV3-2,TGTGCCAGCAGCCAAGATCTTGTACAGCTCGGCTACACCTTC,CASSQDLVQLGYTF
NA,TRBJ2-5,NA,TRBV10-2,TGCGCCATCCGGGGCCAGGGGGAGACCCAGTACTTC,CAIRGQGETQYF
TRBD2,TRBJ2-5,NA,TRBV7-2,TGTGCCAGCAGCGGGGGAGGGGTGGAAGAGACCCAGTACTTC,CASSGGGVEETQYF
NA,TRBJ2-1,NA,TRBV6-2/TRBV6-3,TGTGCCAGCAGTCCACAGGGATCGAATGAGCAGTTCTTC,CASSPQGSNEQFF
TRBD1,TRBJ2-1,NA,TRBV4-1,TGCGCCAGCAGCGGGGACAGGGTAACCTACAATGAGCAGTTCTTC,CASSGDRVTYNEQFF
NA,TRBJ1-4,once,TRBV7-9,TGTGCCAGCAGCTCAGGACAGACAACTAATGAAAAACTGTTTTTT,CASSSGQTTNEKLFF
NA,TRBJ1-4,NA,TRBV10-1,TGCGCCAGCAGAACTACATCGGGGGATAATGAAAAACTGTTTTTT,CASRTTSGDNEKLFF
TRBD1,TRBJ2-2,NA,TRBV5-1,TGCGCCAGCAGCCTTTTGACAGGGGGCTTAGGCGGGGAGCTGTTTTTT,CASSLLTGGLGGELFF
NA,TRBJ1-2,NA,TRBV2,TGTGCCAGCAACAGGAACTATGGCTACACCTTC,CASNRNYGYTF
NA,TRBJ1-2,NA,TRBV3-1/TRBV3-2,TGTGCCAGCAGCCTGGGACACCATGGCTACACCTTC,CASSLGHHGYTF
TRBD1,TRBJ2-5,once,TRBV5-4,TGTGCCAGCAGCGCACAGGGGGCCAACCAAGAGACCCAGTACTTC,CASSAQGANQETQYF
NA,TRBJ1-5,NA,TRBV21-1,TGTGCCAGCAGCAAAGTTTCCGGGACAGGGAACAATCAGCCCCAGCATTTT,CASSKVSGTGNNQPQHF
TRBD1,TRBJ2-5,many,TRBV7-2,TGTGCCAGCAGCTTGGGGACAGGGGTGAGGACCCAGTACTTC,CASSLGTGVRTQYF
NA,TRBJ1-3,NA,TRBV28,TGTGCCAGCAGTTTAAAGGGGGCTGGAAACACCATATATTTT,CASSLKGAGNTIYF
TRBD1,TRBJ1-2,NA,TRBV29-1,TGCAGCGTTGGCGGTGGGACAGGGGTTGGAGGCTACACCTTC,CSVGGGTGVGGYTF
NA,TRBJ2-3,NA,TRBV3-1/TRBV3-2,TGTGCCAGCAGCCGGACTAGCACAGATACGCAGTATTTT,CASSRTSTDTQYF
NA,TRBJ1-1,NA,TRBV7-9,TGTGCCAGCAGCTCCCGTGGGGGGTTCACTGAAGCTTTCTTT,CASSSRGGFTEAFF
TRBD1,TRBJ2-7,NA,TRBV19,TGTGCCAGTAGTATAGGGCTGGTGGACAGGGGGTCCTACGAGCAGTACTTC,CASSIGLVDRGSYEQYF
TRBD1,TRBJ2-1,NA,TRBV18,TGTGCCAGCTCATCCGGGACAGGCAATCCGCAGTTCTTC,CASSSGTGNPQFF
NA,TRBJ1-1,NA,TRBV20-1,TGCAGTGCTTCCGGGAACACTGAAGCTTTCTTT,CSASGNTEAFF